A single sample is the source of the 15 T cell receptor beta chains below, sequenced in a study of T cell repertoires in cytomegalovirus infection. These receptors lack a known antigen. Using its own MiXCR run on the reads, TCRdb lists one record per CDR3 protein. This table has about 340,000 distinct CDR3 sequences, around 29% appearing once. Here the sequenced sample was cultured PBMCs, taken from culture after CMV antigen stimulation. The receptors were sampled from a human donor in good health (CMV status not recorded). Some clones in this sample may be carry-over from other donors' samples.

This chain joins TRBV28 and TRBJ2-7; 8 nucleotides agree with TRBD2. There are 14 residues in the CDR3. After removal of 10 bases from V and 5 bases from J, the junction contained 13 bases not matched to a gene. Per germline, CDR1 MDHEN and CDR2 SYDVKM. CDR3 protein: CATRSGSFRDEQYF. CDR3 sequence (DNA): TGTGCCACCCGGAGCGGGAGCTTCAGGGACGAGCAGTACTTC.

The V and J genes are TRBV7-2 and TRBJ1-1; D unclear. The germline CDR1 and CDR2 sequences are SGHTA and FQGNSA. The germline V and J ends were trimmed by 0 bases and 7 bases, with 12 bases remaining between them. The CDR3 length is 14 residues. CDR3 protein: CASSLASRPVEAFF. The CDR3 nucleotides read TGTGCCAGCAGCTTAGCTTCCAGGCCAGTTGAAGCTTTCTTT.

The chain links TRBV5-1 to TRBJ2-7; 11 bases match TRBD2. V lost 2 bases and J lost 3; bases outside the gene matches: 4. There are 15 residues in the CDR3. From germline, CDR1 is SGHRS and CDR2 YFSETQ. CDR3 sequence reads: CASSFPLAGGYEQYF. CDR3 coding DNA: TGCGCCAGCAGCTTTCCTCTAGCGGGGGGCTACGAGCAGTACTTC.

This clonotype has only a few counts. This chain joins TRBV28 and TRBJ1-1; D not resolved. V was trimmed by 4 bases and J by 1 base, leaving 4 bases between them. The V gene's germline CDR1 is MDHEN and CDR2 SYDVKM. This CDR3 has 12 amino acids. The CDR3 region is CASSWRNTEAFF. The CDR3 bases are TGTGCCAGCAGTTGGCGGAACACTGAAGCTTTCTTT.

J is TRBJ2-2 and V is TRBV6-1, with TRBD2 identical over 10 bases. The CDR3 runs 17 residues. Looked up from germline, CDR1 is MNHNS and CDR2 is SASEGT. Germline trimming cut 5 bases from V and 1 base from J; bases unmatched to any gene: 7. CDR3: CASSSPRTSGNTGELFF. The CDR3 region has the DNA TGTGCCAGCAGTTCACCCAGGACTAGCGGGAACACCGGGGAGCTGTTTTTT.

This chain links TRBV11-2 with TRBJ2-7; 11 positions match TRBD2. In germline, CDR1 is SGHAT, CDR2 FQNNGV. V dropped 2 bases and J dropped 1; count of bases not matched to a gene: 13. The CDR3 spans 19 residues. The CDR3 DNA reads as TGTGCCAGCAGCTTATGGTTAACTAGCGGGGGACTGCCTTCCTACGAGCAGTACTTC. This gives the protein CASSLWLTSGGLPSYEQYF.

There are a few counts of this clonotype. V gene TRBV10-3 combines with J gene TRBJ2-5; TRBD1 is a possible D gene (6 bases). V was pared by 4 bases and J by 0 bases, with 6 bases between. Per germline, CDR1 ENHRY and CDR2 SYGVKD. The CDR3 is 13 amino acids. CDR3 coding DNA: TGTGCCATCAGTGGGGACAACCAAGAGACCCAGTACTTC. Its translation: CAISGDNQETQYF.

This clonotype was seen more than once but under ten times. This chain joins TRBV7-3 and TRBJ2-1; TRBD1 might be the D (6 bases). The germline V gene encodes CDR1 SGHTA and CDR2 FQGTGA. This CDR3 is built from 13 residues. The germline V and J ends were trimmed by 4 bases and 7 bases, with 11 bases remaining between them. The CDR3 DNA sequence: TGTGCCAGCAGCTCCGGGACATTTAATGAGCAGTTCTTC. Translation: CASSSGTFNEQFF.

This rearrangement joins TRBV24-1 to TRBJ1-5, with D tentatively TRBD1 (5 bases). V lost 5 bases and J 2 bases, leaving 9 bases between the germline ends. The CDR3 runs to 14 residues. CDR1 is KGHDR and CDR2 is SFDVKD in the germline V gene. In DNA form, the CDR3 reads TGTGCCACCAGTGTCGGGACGGGCAATCAGCCCCAGCATTTT. This translates into CATSVGTGNQPQHF.

The table lists this clonotype with a few counts. The J gene is TRBJ2-5, the V gene TRBV7-2, with unresolved D. Trimming removed 3 bases at V and 5 bases at J, with 7 bases between. The CDR3 runs 12 residues. The germline CDR1 and CDR2 sequences are SGHTA and FQGNSA. CDR3 bases: TGTGCCAGCAGCTTGAATTACGAGACCCAGTACTTC. Amino acids: CASSLNYETQYF.

The chain has TRBV27 and TRBJ2-4; D is unclear. The length of the CDR3 is 14 residues. V was trimmed by 3 bases and J by 7 bases, leaving 13 bases between them. Germline-derived CDR1 and CDR2 are MNHEY and SMNVEV (reference sequence). The CDR3 loop reads CASSFGRAGNIQYF. DNA of the CDR3: TGTGCCAGCAGTTTTGGGCGAGCCGGGAACATTCAGTACTTC.

The chain joins TRBV5-4 to TRBJ2-2; TRBD2 might be the D (5 bases). The CDR3 spans 14 residues. Germline V gives CDR1 SGHNT, CDR2 YYREEE (reference sequence). V lost 0 bases and J 6 bases, leaving 9 bases between the germline ends. CDR3 amino acids: CASSLARAAGELFF. The CDR3, as DNA: TGTGCCAGCAGCTTGGCGCGGGCGGCCGGGGAGCTGTTTTTT.

The table lists this clonotype with many counts. This sequence joins TRBV7-8 and TRBJ1-5; a possible D gene is TRBD1 (5 bases). V gave up 4 bases and J gave up 3 bases, with 16 bases separating them. Germline V gene sequence: CDR1 SGHVS, CDR2 FQNEAQ. The CDR3 is 16 amino acids. The CDR3 protein is CASSSNTGRINQPQHF. In nucleotides, the CDR3 is TGTGCCAGCAGCTCAAATACAGGACGGATCAATCAGCCCCAGCATTTT.

The rearrangement uses TRBV7-2 and TRBJ1-5, with D perhaps TRBD1 (6 bases). This CDR3 is built from 14 residues. The germline V gene has CDR1 SGHTA and CDR2 FQGNSA. V was clipped by 4 bases and J by 6 bases, with 13 bases between them. The CDR3 is CASSWARGSQPQHF. The CDR3 region has the DNA TGTGCCAGCAGCTGGGCCAGGGGCAGTCAGCCCCAGCATTTT.

This clonotype was counted a few times. The V gene is TRBV27, the J gene TRBJ1-1; maybe TRBD1 (5 bases). Trimming removed 3 bases from V and 4 bases from J, with 9 bases in between. Looked up from germline, CDR1 is MNHEY and CDR2 is SMNVEV (reference sequence). This CDR3 spans 13 amino acids. For the CDR3, the DNA is TGTGCCAGCAGTTTTTCCAGGGCCACTGAAGCTTTCTTT. Translated, it gives CASSFSRATEAFF.